Reported below is one T cell receptor (beta chain). What antigen it recognizes has not been identified. It has no much larger one-base neighbor in the sample; base qualities were not kept. The library was produced with RT-PCR. TCRdb lists the instrument as Illumina HiSeq 2500. The public sequencing data were trimmed at Q25 with fastp and processed into clonotypes with MiXCR by TCRdb, which kept only in-frame beta chains. Every CDR3 protein is listed once, alongside the most common genes and DNA of its rows. The sample data list about 570,000 distinct CDR3 sequences, and about 10% of these were observed just once. The top ten clonotypes cover roughly 11% of the sample. This sample is drawn from a study of response to subunit inactivated influenza vaccine (dated by TCRdb to the late 2010s). Concerning the study at large: To follow how T cells responded to a trivalent subunit inactivated influenza vaccine, the researchers relied on deep quantitative profiling of the T cell receptor repertoire.

CDR1 DFQATT and CDR2 SNEGSKA are derived from the germline V gene (reference sequence). Inclusive of the bounding cysteine and phenylalanine, the CDR3 is 15 residues long. Only CDR3 DNA is held: 45 bases, read in frame from base 1. V is shortened by 5 bases, J by 1 base, and the region joining them spans 18 bases. General findings and caveats noted by the study authors: According to the authors, only a limited number of new T cells may be recruited by each seasonal influenza vaccination.

The same data also went into a second study, on T cells expressing NK-cell markers. Taken from the second paper: TCR beta cDNA libraries were prepared using 5'RACE template switching, which introduced a universal primer site and unique molecular identifiers. Under 10 donors provided sorted CD3+CD56+NKG2C+, CD3+CD56+NKG2C- and CD3+CD56-NKG2C+ T-cell subsets, whose TCR beta-chain repertoires were profiled. Of the eight sequenced donors, seven were found to be HCMV-seropositive and one was found to be HCMV-seronegative. In several experiments an anti-gammadeltaTCR antibody was added to restrict sorting to alphabetaTCR-expressing T cells. In a handful of donors, the dominant CD3+CD56+NKG2C+ clonotypes were found to rank among the top 10 CD8+ clonotypes and to make up roughly 1.0-8% of CD8+ T cells. Those dominant clonotypes were again the most abundant among CD3+CD56-NKG2C+ cells in four donors, at about 28.3-60.1%. It remained unclear whether the expanded NKG2C-expressing T cell clones were specific for HCMV antigens. All eight donors whose samples were sequenced were randomly selected healthy volunteers, three of them men and five women. A commercial ELISA kit detecting HCMV-specific IgG in serum was used to determine HCMV serostatus. Peripheral blood mononuclear cells were isolated from blood by Ficoll density gradient centrifugation. For roughly 6 donors, bulk peripheral blood T-cell repertoires were also sequenced from unsorted PBMC. Priming for cDNA synthesis came from the TCR beta constant segment, and two successive PCR amplification steps followed. The libraries were sequenced on Illumina HiSeq 2000/2500, MiSeq or NextSeq, producing 2 x 150 bp reads. MIGEC handled demultiplexing of the reads and grouping by UMI, while MiTCR was used to assemble and quantify clonotypes. To exclude erroneous sequences, only TCR cDNA sequences supported by at least two reads were retained. The tcR package was used for downstream repertoire analysis, and clonotypes were matched between fractions using CDR3 nucleotide sequence together with V segment. VDJmatch was used to annotate antigen specificity against VDJdb, with one amino acid substitution allowed in CDR3.

The sample was PBMCs from blood, taken on the day of vaccination. The receptor chain draws on TRBV20-1 and TRBJ2-7; the D match is possibly TRBD1 or TRBD2, with 6 bases aligned in each. This sequence originates from a man aged 50-59 years who received an inactivated influenza vaccine. Donor details come from another sample of the same person, matched by shared clones. The CDR3 reads CSAGGGKRDSYEQYF. The nucleotide sequence reads TGCAGTGCTGGAGGGGGGAAGCGAGATTCCTACGAGCAGTACTTC.